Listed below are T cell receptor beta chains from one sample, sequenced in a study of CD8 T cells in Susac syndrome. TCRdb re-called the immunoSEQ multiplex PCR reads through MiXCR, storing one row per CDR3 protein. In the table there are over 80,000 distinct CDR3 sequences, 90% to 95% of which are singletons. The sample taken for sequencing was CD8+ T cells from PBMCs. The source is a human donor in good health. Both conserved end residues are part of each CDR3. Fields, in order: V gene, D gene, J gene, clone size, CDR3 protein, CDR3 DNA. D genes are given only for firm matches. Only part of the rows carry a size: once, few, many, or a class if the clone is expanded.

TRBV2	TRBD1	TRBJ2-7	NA	CAGGTGSYEQYF	TGTGCCGGGGGGACAGGATCCTACGAGCAGTACTTC
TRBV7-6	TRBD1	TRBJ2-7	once	CASSSPRDRGSSYEQYF	TGTGCCAGCAGCTCCCCCCGGGACAGAGGGAGCTCCTACGAGCAGTACTTC
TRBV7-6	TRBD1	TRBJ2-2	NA	CASSLVGQGATGELFF	TGTGCCAGCAGCTTAGTCGGACAGGGAGCAACCGGGGAGCTGTTTTTT
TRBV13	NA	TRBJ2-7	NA	CASSWAQDSYEQYF	TGTGCCAGCAGCTGGGCACAGGACTCCTACGAGCAGTACTTC
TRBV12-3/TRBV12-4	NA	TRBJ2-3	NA	CASSLTLSFTDTQYF	TGTGCCAGCAGTTTGACACTGTCTTTCACAGATACGCAGTATTTT
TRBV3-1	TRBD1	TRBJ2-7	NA	CASSPRQGPYEQYF	TGTGCCAGCAGCCCCCGACAGGGACCCTACGAGCAGTACTTC
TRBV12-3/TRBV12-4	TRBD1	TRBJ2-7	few	CASSPGTGAEQYF	TGTGCCAGCAGCCCCGGGACAGGGGCCGAGCAGTACTTC
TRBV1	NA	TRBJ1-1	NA	CTSSFIEHTEAFF	TGCACCAGCAGCTTTATAGAACACACTGAAGCTTTCTTT
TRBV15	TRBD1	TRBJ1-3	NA	CATSRGTGISGNTIYF	TGTGCCACCAGCAGAGGGACAGGTATCTCTGGAAACACCATATATTTT
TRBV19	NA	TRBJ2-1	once	CASSSGGMVIYNEQFF	TGTGCCAGTAGCTCCGGTGGGATGGTTATTTACAATGAGCAGTTCTTC
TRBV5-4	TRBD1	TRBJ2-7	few	CASSRGQGAYEQYF	TGTGCCAGCAGCCGGGGACAGGGGGCCTACGAGCAGTACTTC
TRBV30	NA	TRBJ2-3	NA	CAWSSGTQYF	TGTGCCTGGAGTTCGGGTACGCAGTATTTT
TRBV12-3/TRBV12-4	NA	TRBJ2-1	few	CASSPPSYNEQFF	TGTGCCAGCAGTCCCCCCTCCTACAATGAGCAGTTCTTC
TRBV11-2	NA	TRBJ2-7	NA	CASQGTDREDPGEQYF	TGTGCCAGCCAAGGCACCGACAGGGAGGATCCGGGCGAGCAGTACTTC
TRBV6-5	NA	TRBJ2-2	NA	CASSYPTGELFF	TGTGCCAGCAGTTACCCCACCGGGGAGCTGTTTTTT
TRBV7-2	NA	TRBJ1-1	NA	CASSWSSLNTEAFF	TGTGCCAGCAGCTGGAGCAGCCTGAACACTGAAGCTTTCTTT
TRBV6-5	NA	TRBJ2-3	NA	CASSYKGTDTQYF	TGTGCCAGCAGTTATAAAGGGACAGATACGCAGTATTTT
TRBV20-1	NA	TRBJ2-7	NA	CSARGRGGSSYEQYF	TGCAGTGCTAGGGGCCGAGGCGGAAGCTCCTACGAGCAGTACTTC
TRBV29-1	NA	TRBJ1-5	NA	CSVGTAVRGKGQPQHF	TGCAGCGTTGGGACTGCGGTTAGGGGGAAGGGCCAGCCCCAGCATTTT
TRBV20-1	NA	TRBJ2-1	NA	CSARPLGNEQFF	TGCAGTGCTAGACCCCTGGGGAATGAGCAGTTCTTC
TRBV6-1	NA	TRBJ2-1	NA	CASSGGPFDEQFF	TGTGCCAGCAGTGGCGGGCCTTTCGATGAGCAGTTCTTC
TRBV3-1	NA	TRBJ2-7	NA	CASSPGTNYEQYF	TGTGCCAGCAGCCCTGGGACAAACTACGAGCAGTACTTC
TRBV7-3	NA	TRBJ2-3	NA	CASTDVGGSDTQYF	TGTGCCAGCACCGATGTCGGGGGTTCAGATACGCAGTATTTT
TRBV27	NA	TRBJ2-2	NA	CASSGGRHTGELFF	TGTGCCAGCAGTGGGGGCAGGCACACCGGGGAGCTGTTTTTT
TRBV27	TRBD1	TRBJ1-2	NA	CASSWDRGDGYGYTF	TGTGCCAGCAGTTGGGACAGGGGGGATGGCTATGGCTACACCTTC
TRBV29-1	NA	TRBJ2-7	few	CSVVGSYEQYF	TGCAGCGTTGTCGGGAGCTACGAGCAGTACTTC
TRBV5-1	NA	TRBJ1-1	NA	CASSLIGESNTEAFF	TGCGCCAGCAGCTTGATAGGAGAGTCGAACACTGAAGCTTTCTTT
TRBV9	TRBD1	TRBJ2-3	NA	CASSVGTGTGRTDTQYF	TGTGCCAGCAGCGTAGGAACCGGGACAGGCCGCACAGATACGCAGTATTTT
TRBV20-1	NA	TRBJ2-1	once	CSARDFRGSYNEQFF	TGCAGTGCTAGAGATTTCAGGGGATCGTACAATGAGCAGTTCTTC
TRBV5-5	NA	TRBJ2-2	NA	CASSLATYSTGELFF	TGTGCCAGCAGCTTGGCGACCTACTCGACCGGGGAGCTGTTTTTT
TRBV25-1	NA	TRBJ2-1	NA	CASSAPLLIGTDNEQFF	TGTGCCAGCAGTGCCCCCCTACTTATCGGGACCGACAATGAGCAGTTCTTC
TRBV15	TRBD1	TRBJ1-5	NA	CATRRTGAGNQPQHF	TGTGCCACCAGACGTACAGGGGCGGGCAATCAGCCCCAGCATTTT
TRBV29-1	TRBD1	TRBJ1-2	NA	CSDGTEYGYTF	TGCAGCGATGGGACAGAATATGGCTACACCTTC
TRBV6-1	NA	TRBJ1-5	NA	CASSQTRAGQPQHF	TGTGCCAGCAGTCAGACCCGGGCGGGTCAGCCCCAGCATTTT
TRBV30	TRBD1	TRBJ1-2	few	CAWRDRGYGYTF	TGTGCCTGGAGGGACAGGGGATATGGCTACACCTTC
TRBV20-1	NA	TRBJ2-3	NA	CSADTERTDTQYF	TGCAGTGCAGACACCGAGCGGACAGATACGCAGTATTTT
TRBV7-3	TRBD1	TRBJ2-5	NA	CASSPSTGQVETQYF	TGTGCCAGCAGCCCCTCGACGGGACAGGTGGAGACCCAGTACTTC
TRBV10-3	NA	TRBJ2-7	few	CAILRGYEQYF	TGTGCCATTCTCCGGGGCTACGAGCAGTACTTC
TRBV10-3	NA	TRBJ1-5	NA	CAISEGVWDQPQHF	TGTGCCATCAGTGAAGGGGTTTGGGATCAGCCCCAGCATTTT
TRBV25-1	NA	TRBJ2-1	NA	CASSGASDIYNEQFF	TGTGCCAGCAGCGGTGCTAGCGACATCTACAATGAGCAGTTCTTC
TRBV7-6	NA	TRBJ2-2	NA	CASSQPGPDTGELFF	TGTGCCAGCAGCCAGCCGGGACCGGACACCGGGGAGCTGTTTTTT
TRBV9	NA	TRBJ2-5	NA	CASSAGSAVWETQYF	TGTGCCAGCAGCGCGGGGTCCGCGGTGTGGGAGACCCAGTACTTC
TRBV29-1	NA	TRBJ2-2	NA	CSVRTNTGELFF	TGCAGCGTACGGACGAACACCGGGGAGCTGTTTTTT
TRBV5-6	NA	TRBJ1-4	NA	CASSFGSNEKLFF	TGTGCCAGCAGCTTTGGTTCGAATGAAAAACTGTTTTTT
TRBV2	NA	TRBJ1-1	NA	CASREFTGGAFF	TGTGCCAGCAGGGAGTTCACCGGCGGAGCTTTCTTT
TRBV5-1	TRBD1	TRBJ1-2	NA	CASSLGQGESEHYGYTF	TGCGCCAGCAGCTTGGGACAGGGAGAGAGTGAGCACTATGGCTACACCTTC
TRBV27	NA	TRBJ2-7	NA	CASSKGGNYLKQYF	TGTGCCAGCAGTAAGGGTGGCAACTATCTCAAGCAGTACTTC
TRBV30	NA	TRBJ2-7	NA	CAWSVVRGSYEQYF	TGTGCCTGGAGTGTAGTCAGAGGCTCCTACGAGCAGTACTTC
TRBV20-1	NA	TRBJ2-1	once	CSARMAEYNEQFF	TGCAGTGCTAGAATGGCTGAGTACAATGAGCAGTTCTTC
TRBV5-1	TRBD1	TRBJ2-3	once	CASSPGQGLLTDTQYF	TGCGCCAGCAGCCCAGGACAGGGCCTTTTGACAGATACGCAGTATTTT
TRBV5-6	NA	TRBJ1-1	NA	CASTVGGVVTEAFF	TGTGCCAGCACCGTTGGCGGTGTAGTGACTGAAGCTTTCTTT
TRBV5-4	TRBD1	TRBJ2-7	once	CASANGDSRYEQYF	TGTGCCAGCGCAAACGGGGACAGCCGCTACGAGCAGTACTTC
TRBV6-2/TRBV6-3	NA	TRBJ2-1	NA	CASSYLATRSSYNEQFF	TGTGCCAGCAGTTACTTGGCAACCCGGAGCTCCTACAATGAGCAGTTCTTC